This entry features one T cell receptor beta chain sequence. No antigen is known for it. The CDR3 has 18 amino acids. Conventional CD4 T cells were sorted as CD4+CD127+ cells. This specimen belongs to a study of B cell selection in AIRE deficiency. Study observations and caveats: Shorter CDR3s marked shared Treg sequences, biased toward few non-templated insertions. Roughly 29% of healthy-donor shared Treg TCRbeta sequences appeared in patient Tconv cells. TCRbeta-only data showed under 45% of shared healthy Treg sequences in healthy Tconv.

Using immunoSEQ multiplex PCR, the repertoire was profiled, and TCRdb retains in-frame clones only, with some absent. The sample holds some 24,000 clones; roughly 96% are singletons and the top ten take roughly 0.22%. The source of this sequence is a human donor with AIRE deficiency. This sequence joins TRBV21-1 and TRBJ2-3; TRBD2 reflects the table's D call only, with no check against the DNA. TRBV21-1 is recorded as a pseudogene. Sequencing used conventional CD4+ T cells sorted from PBMCs. CDR3 sequence (DNA): TGTGCCAGCAGCAAAGACGTCATAGCGGGAACATCCACAGATACGCAGTATTTT. Translating gives CASSKDVIAGTSTDTQYF.